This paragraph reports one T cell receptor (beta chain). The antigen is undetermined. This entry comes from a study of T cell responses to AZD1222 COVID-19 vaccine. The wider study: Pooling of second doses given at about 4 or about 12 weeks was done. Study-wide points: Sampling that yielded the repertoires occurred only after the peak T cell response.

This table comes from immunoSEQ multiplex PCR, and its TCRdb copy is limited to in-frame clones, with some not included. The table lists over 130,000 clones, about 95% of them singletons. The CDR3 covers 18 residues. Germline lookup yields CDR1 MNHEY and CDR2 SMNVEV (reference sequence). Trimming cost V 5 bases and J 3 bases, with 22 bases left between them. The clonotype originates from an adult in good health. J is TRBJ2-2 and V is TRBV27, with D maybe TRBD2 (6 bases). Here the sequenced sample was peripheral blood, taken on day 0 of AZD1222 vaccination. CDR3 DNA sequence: TGTGCCAGCAGTCCTCCGGTGGAGGGCTTTTGGGACACCGGGGAGCTGTTTTTT. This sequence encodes CASSPPVEGFWDTGELFF.